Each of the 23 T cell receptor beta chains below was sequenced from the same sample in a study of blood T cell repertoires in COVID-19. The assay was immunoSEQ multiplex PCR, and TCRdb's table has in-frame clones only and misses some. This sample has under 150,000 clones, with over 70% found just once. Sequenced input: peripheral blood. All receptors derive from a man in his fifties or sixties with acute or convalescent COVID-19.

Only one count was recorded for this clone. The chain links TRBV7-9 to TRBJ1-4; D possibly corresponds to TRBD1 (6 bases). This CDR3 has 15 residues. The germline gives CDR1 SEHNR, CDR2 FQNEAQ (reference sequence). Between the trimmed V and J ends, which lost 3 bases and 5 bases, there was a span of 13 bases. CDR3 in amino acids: CASSFGNRDNEKLFF. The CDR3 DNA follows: TGTGCCAGCAGCTTCGGGAACAGGGACAATGAAAAACTGTTTTTT.

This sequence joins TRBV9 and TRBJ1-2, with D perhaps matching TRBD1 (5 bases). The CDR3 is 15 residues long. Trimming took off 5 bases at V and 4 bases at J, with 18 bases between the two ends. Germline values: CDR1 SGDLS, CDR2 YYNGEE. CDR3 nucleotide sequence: TGTGCCAGCAGTTTGGGACTTCCGTCCCGCTATGGCTACACCTTC. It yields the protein CASSLGLPSRYGYTF. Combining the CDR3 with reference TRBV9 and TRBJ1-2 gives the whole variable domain DSGVTQTPKHLITATGQRVTLRCSPRSGDLSVYWYQQSLDQGLQFLIQYYNGEERAKGNILERFSAQQFPDLHSELNLSSLELGDSALYFCASSLGLPSRYGYTFGSGTRLTVV.

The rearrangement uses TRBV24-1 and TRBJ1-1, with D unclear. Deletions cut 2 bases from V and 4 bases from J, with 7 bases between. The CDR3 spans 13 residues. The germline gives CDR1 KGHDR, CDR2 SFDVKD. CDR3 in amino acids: CATSDYSFTEAFF. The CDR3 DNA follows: TGTGCCACCAGTGATTACAGCTTCACTGAAGCTTTCTTT.

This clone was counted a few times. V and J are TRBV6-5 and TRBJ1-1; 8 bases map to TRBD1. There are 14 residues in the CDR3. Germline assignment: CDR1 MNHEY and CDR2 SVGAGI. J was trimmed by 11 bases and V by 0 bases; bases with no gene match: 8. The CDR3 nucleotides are TGTGCCAGCAGTTACTCGACGGACAGGGTGTCGGCTTTCTTT. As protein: CASSYSTDRVSAFF.

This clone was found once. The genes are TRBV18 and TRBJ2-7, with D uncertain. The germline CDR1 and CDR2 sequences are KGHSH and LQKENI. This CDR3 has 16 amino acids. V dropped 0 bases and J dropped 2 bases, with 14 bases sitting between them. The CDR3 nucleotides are TGTGCCAGCTCACCACCCGACTCTCTTGTTACCTACGAGCAGTACTTC. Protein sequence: CASSPPDSLVTYEQYF.

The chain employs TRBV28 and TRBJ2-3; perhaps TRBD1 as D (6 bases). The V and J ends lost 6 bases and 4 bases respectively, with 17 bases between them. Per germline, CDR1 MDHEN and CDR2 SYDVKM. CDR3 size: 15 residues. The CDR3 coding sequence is TGTGCCAGCAGGGGAACAGGGACCTCAGCAGATACGCAGTATTTT. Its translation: CASRGTGTSADTQYF.

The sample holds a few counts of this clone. CDR3 protein: CASRSIGNTEAFF. The CDR3 nucleotides read TGTGCCAGCAGATCGATCGGGAACACTGAAGCTTTCTTT. The chain carries TRBV11-2 and TRBJ1-1; D gene unclear. This CDR3 has 13 residues. Trimming removed 6 bases from V and 1 base from J, with 9 bases in between. CDR1 is SGHAT, CDR2 FQNNGV, per germline.

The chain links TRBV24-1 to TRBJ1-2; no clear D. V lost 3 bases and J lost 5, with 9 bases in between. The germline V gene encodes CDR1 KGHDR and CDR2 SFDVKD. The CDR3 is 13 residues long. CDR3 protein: CATSDTGEYGYTF. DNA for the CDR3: TGTGCCACCAGTGATACTGGTGAGTATGGCTACACCTTC.

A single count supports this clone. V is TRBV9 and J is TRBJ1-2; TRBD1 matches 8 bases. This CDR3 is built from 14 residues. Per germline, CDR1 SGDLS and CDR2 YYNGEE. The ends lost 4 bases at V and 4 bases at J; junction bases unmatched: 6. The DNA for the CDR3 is TGTGCCAGCAGCCCCCCCGGACAGGGCTATGGCTACACCTTC. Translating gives CASSPPGQGYGYTF.

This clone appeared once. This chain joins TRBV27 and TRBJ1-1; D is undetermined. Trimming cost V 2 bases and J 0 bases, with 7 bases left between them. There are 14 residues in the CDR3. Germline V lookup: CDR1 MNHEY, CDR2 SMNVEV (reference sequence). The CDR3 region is CASSLRGMNTEAFF. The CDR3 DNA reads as TGTGCCAGCAGTTTACGGGGTATGAACACTGAAGCTTTCTTT.

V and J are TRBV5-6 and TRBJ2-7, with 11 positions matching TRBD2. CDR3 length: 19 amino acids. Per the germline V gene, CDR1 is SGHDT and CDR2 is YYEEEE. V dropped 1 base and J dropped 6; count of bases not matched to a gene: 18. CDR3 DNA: TGTGCCAGCAGCTTGACGGCGGCTAGCGGGGGGTCAGGCAGGATCGAGCAGTACGTC. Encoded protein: CASSLTAASGGSGRIEQYV.

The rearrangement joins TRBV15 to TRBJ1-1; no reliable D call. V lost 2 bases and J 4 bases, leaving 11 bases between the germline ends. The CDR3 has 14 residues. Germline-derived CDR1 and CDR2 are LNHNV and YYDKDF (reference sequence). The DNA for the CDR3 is TGTGCCACCAGCAGAATCTCGGTTGGCACTGAAGCTTTCTTT. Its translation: CATSRISVGTEAFF.

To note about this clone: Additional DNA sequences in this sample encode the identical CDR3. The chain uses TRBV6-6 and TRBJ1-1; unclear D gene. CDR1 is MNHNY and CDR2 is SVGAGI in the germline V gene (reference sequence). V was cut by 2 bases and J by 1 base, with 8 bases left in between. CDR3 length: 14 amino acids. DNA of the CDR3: TGTGCCAGCAGTTACCCGGAGTCGAACACTGAAGCTTTCTTT. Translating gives CASSYPESNTEAFF.

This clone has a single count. In DNA, the CDR3 is TGTGCCAGCAGCTTAGCCCTAGCGGGGGGGAGTGATGAGCAGTTCTTC. Protein sequence: CASSLALAGGSDEQFF. This chain joins TRBV7-2 and TRBJ2-1, with 12 bases identical to TRBD2. The CDR3 covers 16 residues. In germline, CDR1 is SGHTA, CDR2 FQGNSA. V was pared by 0 bases and J by 8 bases, with 5 bases of the junction left unmatched.

The CDR3 is CASSEYSGITGELFF. The CDR3 DNA reads TGTGCCAGCAGTGAATATTCGGGAATCACCGGGGAGCTGTTTTTT. J is TRBJ2-2 and V is TRBV2; the D gene is possibly TRBD2 (5 bases). This CDR3 spans 15 amino acids. V was cut by 2 bases and J by 4 bases, with 11 bases left in between. Germline CDR1 and CDR2: SNHLY and FYNNEI.

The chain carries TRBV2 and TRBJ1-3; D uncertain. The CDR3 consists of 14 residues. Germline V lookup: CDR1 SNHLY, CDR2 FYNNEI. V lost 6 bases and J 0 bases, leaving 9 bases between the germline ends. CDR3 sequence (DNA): TGTGCCAGCAGGCCCAGAATCTCTGGAAACACCATATATTTT. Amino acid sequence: CASRPRISGNTIYF.

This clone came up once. The CDR3 reads CASSEGQGRRQPQHF. Here the CDR3 DNA reads TGTGCCAGCAGTGAAGGACAGGGGCGTCGCCAGCCCCAGCATTTT. The rearrangement links TRBV28 to TRBJ1-5; TRBD1 matches at 9 bases. CDR1 and CDR2 from the germline V gene are MDHEN and SYDVKM. The length of the CDR3 is 15 residues. The V and J ends lost 5 bases and 7 bases, in that order; junction bases with no gene match: 9.

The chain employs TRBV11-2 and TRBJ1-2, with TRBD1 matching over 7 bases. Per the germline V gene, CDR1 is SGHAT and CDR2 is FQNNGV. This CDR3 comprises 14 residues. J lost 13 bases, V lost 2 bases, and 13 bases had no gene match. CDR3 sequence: CASSLHDREPICTF. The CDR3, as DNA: TGTGCCAGCAGCTTACACGACAGGGAGCCTATTTGCACCTTC.

The CDR3 is CASNRGVSEKLFF. Written as DNA, the CDR3 is TGTGCCAGCAACCGGGGGGTTAGTGAAAAACTGTTTTTT. The genes are TRBV6-5 and TRBJ1-4; possibly TRBD1 for D (5 bases). In germline, CDR1 is MNHEY, CDR2 SVGAGI. V dropped 7 bases and J dropped 7 bases, with 13 bases sitting between them. The CDR3 contains 13 residues.

The CDR3 loop is CASRVGIGVNSPLHF. CDR3 DNA sequence: TGTGCCAGCAGGGTAGGGATAGGGGTTAATTCACCCCTCCACTTT. V is TRBV28 and J is TRBJ1-6, with a possible D match to TRBD1 (5 bases). The CDR3 totals 15 residues. V was clipped by 6 bases and J by 6 bases, with 15 bases between them. The germline V gene has CDR1 MDHEN and CDR2 SYDVKM.

CDR3 protein: CASRQQGTRGYTF. The CDR3 nucleotides are TGTGCCAGCCGCCAACAGGGTACGAGGGGCTACACCTTC. The gene calls are TRBV28 and TRBJ1-2; D possibly corresponds to TRBD1 (6 bases). The V and J ends lost 8 bases and 8 bases respectively, with 18 bases between them. CDR1 is MDHEN and CDR2 is SYDVKM in the germline V gene. This CDR3 has 13 amino acids.

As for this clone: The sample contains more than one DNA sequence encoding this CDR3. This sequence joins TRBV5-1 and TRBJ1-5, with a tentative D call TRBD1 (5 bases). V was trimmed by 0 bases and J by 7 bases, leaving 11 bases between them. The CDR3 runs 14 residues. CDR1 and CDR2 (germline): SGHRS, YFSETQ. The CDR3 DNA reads TGCGCCAGCAGCTTGGGGTCAGGGAACCAGCCCCAGCATTTT. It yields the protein CASSLGSGNQPQHF.

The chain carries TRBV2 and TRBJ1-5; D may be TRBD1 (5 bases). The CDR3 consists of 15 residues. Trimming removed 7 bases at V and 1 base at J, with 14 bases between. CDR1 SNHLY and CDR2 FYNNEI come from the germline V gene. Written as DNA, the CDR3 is TGTGCCAGCACGGGGGGGAGAGTGAGCAATCAGCCCCAGCATTTT. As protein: CASTGGRVSNQPQHF.